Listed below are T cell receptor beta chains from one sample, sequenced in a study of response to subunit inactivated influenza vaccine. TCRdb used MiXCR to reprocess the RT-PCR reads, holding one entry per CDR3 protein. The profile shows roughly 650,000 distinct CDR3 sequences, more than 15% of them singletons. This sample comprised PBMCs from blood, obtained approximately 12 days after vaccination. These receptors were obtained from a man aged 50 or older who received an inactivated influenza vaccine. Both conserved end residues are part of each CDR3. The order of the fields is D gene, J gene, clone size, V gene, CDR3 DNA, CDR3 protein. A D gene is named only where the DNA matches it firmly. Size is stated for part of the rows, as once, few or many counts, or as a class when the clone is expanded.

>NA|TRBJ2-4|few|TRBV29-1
TGCAGCGTTTGTTACAGGGACCACAAAAACATTCAGTACTTC
CSVCYRDHKNIQYF
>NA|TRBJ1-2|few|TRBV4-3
TGCGCCAGCAGCCAAGATGTCAGAGATGGCTACACCTTC
CASSQDVRDGYTF
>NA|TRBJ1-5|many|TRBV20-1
TGCAGTGCTAGGCCCGGGGGGTCGGGAAATCAGCCCCAGCATTTT
CSARPGGSGNQPQHF
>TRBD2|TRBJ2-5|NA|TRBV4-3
TGCGCCAGCAGCCAAGATCCAATCGCGGGGGGAAGGGAGACCCAGTACTTC
CASSQDPIAGGRETQYF
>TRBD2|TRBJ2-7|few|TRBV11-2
TGTGCCAGCAGACCTCACAGGGGGACTAGCGGTTCTAGCTCCTACGAGCAGTACTTC
CASRPHRGTSGSSSYEQYF
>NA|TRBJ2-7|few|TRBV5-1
TGCGCCAGCAGCGCCCGGAGGGAGCAGTACTTC
CASSARREQYF
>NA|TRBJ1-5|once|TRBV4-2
TGTGCCAGCAGCCAAGAGGTAGGCAGGTCAGATAGCAATCAGCCCCAGCATTTT
CASSQEVGRSDSNQPQHF
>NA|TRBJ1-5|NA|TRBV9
TGTGCCAGCAGCGAGGGGATGGGATATAGCAATCAGCCCCAGCATTTT
CASSEGMGYSNQPQHF
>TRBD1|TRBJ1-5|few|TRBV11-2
TGTGCCAGCAGCGGACAGGGCGCAAATCAGCCCCAGCATTTT
CASSGQGANQPQHF
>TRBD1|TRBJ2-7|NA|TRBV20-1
TGCAGTGCGAGAAATCCGCGACAGGGCTCGTGGGAGCAGTACTTC
CSARNPRQGSWEQYF
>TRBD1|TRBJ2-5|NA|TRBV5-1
TGCGCCAGCAGCTTGCCGGGACAGTCGAGGGAGACCCAGTACTTC
CASSLPGQSRETQYF